This T cell receptor beta chain was found in a study of cytomegalovirus exposure and HLA in healthy donors. General study findings and limits: A later analysis reportedly identified an Asian-associated ancestry cluster as carrying fewer N-insertions than the approximately 670-donor mean. Previously analyzed data showed that most TCR beta V segments were productive at a frequency of about 87% or about 30%. Reportedly, TCR beta sequences accurately predicted HLA-A and HLA-B alleles in most subjects.

In its sample, this clone was seen a few times. Its antigen is not identified. 13 Jbeta primers and 60 Vbeta primers were used for the PCR. Produced via immunoSEQ multiplex PCR; TCRdb's table is partial and in-frame only. This sample has 60,000 to 70,000 clones, with roughly 80% found just once. Germline CDR1 reads MNHNS; CDR2 reads SASEGT. The V end was cut by 6 bases, the J end by 8 bases, with 16 bases between. This CDR3 spans 14 amino acids. Material: PBMCs. The genes are TRBV6-1 and TRBJ1-4; a weak D match, TRBD1 (6 bases). This TCR derives from a male donor in good health and CMV-seropositive. CDR3 residues: CASSAQGGSEKLFF. Written as DNA, the CDR3 is TGTGCCAGCAGCGCACAGGGAGGGTCCGAAAAACTGTTTTTT.